Below are 32 T cell receptor beta chains sequenced from a single sample in a study of metastatic and nonmetastatic thyroid tumors. MiXCR reprocessed the PCR reads for TCRdb. The profile shows tens of thousands of clones, under 20% of them singletons. Thyroid surgery had not been preceded by any treatment in any patient. Source material: blood. The receptor source for this set is a female donor with papillary thyroid cancer or a benign thyroid nodule (not recorded which). Some clones in this sample may be carry-over from other donors' samples.

This clone was seen at least ten times. The chain carries TRBV6-6 and TRBJ2-3; TRBD2 aligns across 8 bases. V was pared by 0 bases and J by 3 bases, with 8 bases of the junction left unmatched. There are 17 residues in the CDR3. Germline CDR1 is MNHNY and CDR2 is SVGAGI (reference sequence). CDR3 nucleotide sequence: TGTGCCAGCAGTTACTCGATACTAGCGGAGGGGACAGATACGCAGTATTTT. This gives the protein CASSYSILAEGTDTQYF.

This clone was detected ten times or more. The genes are TRBV11-1 and TRBJ2-2; possibly TRBD1 or TRBD2 for D (5 bases each). The V gene's germline CDR1 is SGHAT and CDR2 FQDESV (reference sequence). This CDR3 has 16 amino acids. The V gene lost 5 bases and the J gene lost 1 base, with 14 bases spanning the gap. The CDR3 protein is CASSHSGTVNTGELFF. The CDR3 DNA follows: TGTGCCAGCAGCCACTCAGGGACGGTGAACACCGGGGAGCTGTTTTTT.

This clone was seen only a few times. A much larger clone differs by one base, so this may be a read error. Distinct nucleotide sequences in the sample also encode this CDR3. J is TRBJ1-5 and V is TRBV2; 9 positions match TRBD1. The CDR3 is 14 amino acids. Germline V CDR1 and CDR2: SNHLY, FYNNEI. The CDR3 DNA reads as TGCGCCAGCAGCGGACAGGGGAGCAATCAGCCCCAACATTTT. Protein: CASSGQGSNQPQHF.

There are many counts of this clone. The V gene is TRBV20-1, the J gene TRBJ2-7; D remains unclear. V was pared by 5 bases and J by 3 bases, with 14 bases between. The CDR3 spans 13 residues. Germline V gene data show CDR1 as DFQATT and CDR2 as SNEGSKA (reference sequence). The CDR3 sequence is CSAPAVGIYEQYF. In nucleotides, the CDR3 is TGCAGTGCTCCCGCCGTGGGCATCTACGAGCAGTACTTC.

The genes are TRBV28 and TRBJ2-7, with 7 positions matching TRBD2. In germline, CDR1 is MDHEN, CDR2 SYDVKM. V shed 1 base, J shed 7 bases, and the junction held 10 bases outside the gene matches. The CDR3 covers 15 residues. The CDR3 here is CASSLYPAGVNEQYF. The DNA for the CDR3 is TGTGCCAGCAGTTTATACCCGGCGGGAGTTAATGAGCAGTACTTC.

This clone was seen many times. This sample also contains other DNA sequences that code for the same CDR3. J is TRBJ1-4 and V is TRBV5-1, with TRBD1 identical over 9 bases. With 1 base clipped from V and 5 bases from J, the junction kept 3 bases outside the gene matches. The germline V gene encodes CDR1 SGHRS and CDR2 YFSETQ. CDR3 length: 15 amino acids. CDR3 protein: CASSLSGTGNEKLFF. Written as DNA, the CDR3 is TGCGCCAGCAGCTTGAGCGGGACAGGGAATGAAAAACTGTTTTTT.

The chain links TRBV2 to TRBJ2-7, with a weak D call TRBD1 (6 bases). The CDR3 has 16 residues. V lost 5 bases to trimming and J lost 2 bases, with 19 bases between them. CDR1 and CDR2 from the germline V gene are SNHLY and FYNNEI. DNA of the CDR3: TGTGCCAGCAGTCTAGGCCAGGGGATTTCCCCCTACGAGCAGTACTTC. This encodes CASSLGQGISPYEQYF. The full variable domain, rest sourced from reference TRBV2 and TRBJ2-7, is EPEVTQTPSHQVTQMGQEVILRCVPISNHLYFYWYRQILGQKVEFLVSFYNNEISEKSEIFDDQFSVERPDGSNFTLKIRSTKLEDSAMYFCASSLGQGISPYEQYFGPGTRLTVT.

Many counts were recorded for this clone. Additional DNA sequences in this sample encode the identical CDR3. This rearrangement joins TRBV11-2 to TRBJ2-3; D gene unclear. The V end lost 1 base, the J end lost 11 bases, and 13 bases lay between the germline ends. In germline, CDR1 is SGHAT, CDR2 FQNNGV. This CDR3 spans 13 amino acids. The CDR3 protein is CASSLGPDVGQYF. CDR3 bases: TGTGCCAGCAGCTTAGGACCTGATGTGGGGCAGTATTTT.

By proportion, this clone is medium-sized. The chain combines TRBV2 with TRBJ2-7, with 9 bases lining up with TRBD1. This CDR3 contains 15 residues. Germline assignment: CDR1 SNHLY and CDR2 FYNNEI. J lost 5 bases, V lost 3 bases, and 8 bases had no gene match. CDR3 sequence (DNA): TGTGCCAGCAGTGATCTGACAGGGGGTAAAAACGAGCAGTACTTC. As protein: CASSDLTGGKNEQYF.

Many counts were recorded for this clone. The gene calls are TRBV19 and TRBJ1-5; no clear D gene. The germline CDR1 and CDR2 sequences are LNHDA and SQIVND (reference sequence). The length of the CDR3 is 14 residues. V lost 0 bases, J lost 2 bases, and 5 bases lay in between. The CDR3 DNA follows: TGTGCCAGTAGTATAGACGGCCGCAATCAGCCCCAGCATTTT. Amino acid sequence: CASSIDGRNQPQHF.

The rearrangement uses TRBV12-3 or TRBV12-4 and TRBJ2-2, with no clear D. CDR3 size: 16 residues. Trimming pared 3 bases from V and 3 bases from J, leaving 14 bases between. In nucleotides, the CDR3 is TGTGCCAGCAGTTTTAGGCCAGCCTCTGACACCGGGGAGCTGTTTTTT. Amino acid sequence: CASSFRPASDTGELFF.

The chain has TRBV18 and TRBJ1-5; no firm D call. The CDR3 is 12 amino acids. Germline CDR1 and CDR2: KGHSH and LQKENI. V shed 6 bases and J shed 4 bases, with 7 bases lying between them. CDR3 in amino acids: CASSDGNQPQHF. CDR3 nucleotide sequence: TGTGCCAGCTCCGACGGGAATCAGCCCCAGCATTTT.

Only a few counts were recorded for this clone. One junction end disagrees with the germline gene, perhaps due to a read error. The chain uses TRBV6-1 and TRBJ1-3, with D uncertain. There are 15 residues in the CDR3. The germline V gene encodes CDR1 MNHNS and CDR2 SASEGT. The CDR3 loop reads CASTSRTASGNIIYF. The CDR3 coding sequence is TGTGCCAGCACCTCCCGGACGGCCTCTGGAAACATCATATATTTT.

This clone ranks as medium-sized (0.01 to 0.1%). V and J are TRBV6-1 and TRBJ2-1; D not resolved. This CDR3 is 15 amino acids long. Germline loops: CDR1 MNHNS, CDR2 SASEGT. Trimming left V 0 bases short and J 2 bases short, with 8 bases between. The CDR3, as DNA: TGTGCCAGCAGTGAAGCCTCCGAAGCCTACAATGAGCAGTTCTTC. Translating it yields CASSEASEAYNEQFF.

This sequence joins TRBV20-1 and TRBJ2-2; 7 bases align to TRBD1. This CDR3 contains 14 residues. J lost 5 bases, V lost 6 bases, and 9 bases had no gene match. The germline gives CDR1 DFQATT, CDR2 SNEGSKA (reference sequence). CDR3 bases: TGCAGTGCCCCCGGACAGGTGGGAACCGGGGAGCTGTTTTTT. The encoded protein is CSAPGQVGTGELFF.

The table lists this clone with many counts. CDR3 in DNA: TGTGCCAGCAGCCCTACAGACAATGAGCAGTTCTTC. As protein: CASSPTDNEQFF. V gene TRBV7-8 combines with J gene TRBJ2-1; D remains unclear. V gave up 5 bases and J gave up 5 bases, with 7 bases separating them. Germline V gene lookup returns CDR1 SGHVS and CDR2 FQNEAQ. CDR3 size: 12 residues.

This clone was counted ten times or more. The chain employs TRBV28 and TRBJ1-2; no definite D call. CDR1 MDHEN and CDR2 SYDVKM come from the germline V gene. CDR3 length equals 13 residues. Trimming removed 2 bases from V and 4 bases from J, with 8 bases in between. The CDR3 spells CASSLGRAYGYTF. The CDR3 nucleotides read TGTGCCAGCAGTTTAGGGCGGGCCTATGGCTACACCTTC.

CDR3 residues: CASSLAGGDYGYTF. Written as DNA, the CDR3 is TGTGCCAGCAGCTTAGCAGGGGGCGACTATGGCTACACCTTC. The chain uses TRBV7-9 and TRBJ1-2; 7 nucleotides match TRBD1. The germline gives CDR1 SEHNR, CDR2 FQNEAQ (reference sequence). The CDR3 spans 14 residues. The ends lost 0 bases at V and 3 bases at J; junction bases unmatched: 1.

At least ten counts were recorded for this clone. Different DNA sequences within this sample yield the same CDR3. The rearrangement links TRBV7-2 to TRBJ2-5; 10 nucleotides agree with TRBD2. Trimming removed 1 base from V and 1 base from J; junction bases left unmatched: 6. Germline lookup yields CDR1 SGHTA and CDR2 FQGNSA. CDR3 size: 17 residues. CDR3 sequence: CASSLVLLAGVQETQYF. The CDR3 DNA reads as TGTGCCAGCAGCTTAGTCCTTCTAGCGGGGGTCCAAGAGACCCAGTACTTC.

Ten or more counts support this clone. Different DNA sequences within this sample yield the same CDR3. The chain uses TRBV7-8 and TRBJ2-3; the D gene could be TRBD1 or TRBD2 (5 bases each). V was cut by 5 bases and J by 2 bases, with 17 bases left in between. The germline V gene encodes CDR1 SGHVS and CDR2 FQNEAQ. The CDR3 has 16 amino acids. CDR3 bases: TGTGCCAGCAGCCCCCGGGGCGTCGGGCACACAGATACGCAGTATTTT. Amino acid sequence: CASSPRGVGHTDTQYF. Full variable domain (remainder filled in from reference TRBV7-8 and TRBJ2-3): GAGVSQSPRYKVAKRGQDVALRCDPISGHVSLFWYQQALGQGPEFLTYFQNEAQLDKSGLPSDRFFAERPEGSVSTLKIQRTQQEDSAVYLCASSPRGVGHTDTQYFGPGTRLTVL.

The table lists this clone with many counts. The chain carries TRBV15 and TRBJ2-2; TRBD2 aligns across 8 bases. Germline trimming cut 5 bases from V and 1 base from J; bases unmatched to any gene: 6. The CDR3 runs 16 residues. Germline CDR1 reads LNHNV; CDR2 reads YYDKDF (reference sequence). CDR3 loop: CATSPMSGGNTGELFF. DNA for the CDR3: TGTGCCACCAGCCCTATGAGCGGGGGGAACACCGGGGAGCTGTTTTTT.

The table lists this clone with many counts. This chain links TRBV3-1 with TRBJ2-3; TRBD2 matches 9 bases. This CDR3 is built from 20 residues. The J segment lost 0 bases and the V segment lost 0 bases, leaving 13 bases of the junction unmatched. Germline assignment: CDR1 LGHDT and CDR2 YNNKEL (reference sequence). The CDR3 DNA reads TGTGCCAGCAGCCAAGATCGGGCTAGCGGGGAGTCTCGTAGCACAGATACGCAGTATTTT. Translation gives CASSQDRASGESRSTDTQYF.

This clone was counted many times. This chain links TRBV28 with TRBJ1-2; weak D call: TRBD1 (6 bases). The CDR3 covers 13 residues. Germline CDR1 reads MDHEN; CDR2 reads SYDVKM. V lost 2 bases to trimming and J lost 3 bases, with 7 bases between them. This CDR3 is CASSLTGHYGYTF. In DNA, the CDR3 is TGTGCCAGCAGTTTAACAGGGCACTATGGCTACACCTTC.

J is TRBJ1-3 and V is TRBV19, with 7 bases aligning to TRBD1. Germline loops: CDR1 LNHDA, CDR2 SQIVND (reference sequence). With V trimmed by 6 bases and J by 0 bases, 5 bases remained unmatched. The CDR3 length is 15 residues. In DNA, the CDR3 is TGTGCCAGTAGAAGGGACAGCCTCTCTGGAAACACCATATATTTT. Encoded protein: CASRRDSLSGNTIYF.

Details on this clone: A read error is possible here, since a much larger clone lies one base away. The rearrangement links TRBV19 to TRBJ2-7; the match to TRBD1 covers 7 bases. In germline, CDR1 is LNHDA, CDR2 SQIVND (reference sequence). The CDR3 totals 15 residues. CDR3 sequence: CASSIDMGQIYGQYF. CDR3 bases: TGTGCCAGTAGTATAGATATGGGACAGATCTACGGGCAGTACTTC.

This clone was counted at least ten times. The genes are TRBV9 and TRBJ1-2; 11 bases align to TRBD1. The CDR3 runs to 15 residues. The V gene end was trimmed by 4 bases and the J gene end by 5 bases; junction bases not matched to a gene: 7. The germline V gene has CDR1 SGDLS and CDR2 YYNGEE. CDR3 bases: TGTGCCAGCAGCTTCGGACAGGGGGCAGGGTATGGCTACACCTTC. Encoded protein: CASSFGQGAGYGYTF.

This rearrangement joins TRBV20-1 to TRBJ1-5, with D possibly being TRBD1 (6 bases). The CDR3 sequence is 16 residues long. CDR1 is DFQATT and CDR2 is SNEGSKA in the germline V gene (reference sequence). Trimming cost V 2 bases and J 0 bases, with 14 bases left between them. CDR3 loop: CSARQGWPYSNQPQHF. DNA for the CDR3: TGCAGTGCTAGACAGGGGTGGCCTTATAGCAATCAGCCCCAGCATTTT.

A single count supports this clone. The chain joins TRBV4-3 to TRBJ2-7, with D perhaps matching TRBD2 (6 bases). The CDR3 is made up of 13 amino acids. Trimming shortened V by 0 bases and J by 9 bases, and 12 bases separated the two germline ends. Germline CDR1 and CDR2: LGHNA and YSLEER. Written as DNA, the CDR3 is TGCGCCAGCAGCCAAGATACGGGGAGGTTGCAGTACTTC. Encoded protein: CASSQDTGRLQYF.

This clone was seen repeatedly, ten times or more. The V and J genes are TRBV20-1 and TRBJ2-5; D remains unclear. This CDR3 is 14 amino acids long. Germline CDR1 DFQATT, CDR2 SNEGSKA (reference sequence). V dropped 3 bases and J dropped 10 bases, with 21 bases sitting between them. This CDR3 reads CSARGGNQRESQYF. CDR3 nucleotides: TGCAGTGCTAGGGGCGGAAACCAAAGAGAAAGCCAGTACTTC.

In this sample, this clone turned up many times. The genes are TRBV28 and TRBJ1-1; D not certain. CDR3 length equals 14 residues. V was pared by 3 bases and J by 0 bases, with 8 bases between. Germline V CDR1 and CDR2: MDHEN, SYDVKM. The CDR3 DNA reads TGTGCCAGCAGTTTCGGGAATATGAACACTGAAGCTTTCTTT. Protein sequence: CASSFGNMNTEAFF.

This clone is termed medium-sized (0.01 to 0.1%). The chain links TRBV28 to TRBJ1-5; D is possibly TRBD1 (6 bases). Germline values: CDR1 MDHEN, CDR2 SYDVKM. V shed 5 bases and J shed 6 bases, with 17 bases lying between them. CDR3 length: 15 residues. In DNA, the CDR3 is TGTGCCAGCAGTCCGAGCGGGCAGGGGCGTCAGCCCCAGCATTTT. It specifies CASSPSGQGRQPQHF.

The sample holds many counts of this clone. The V gene is TRBV15, the J gene TRBJ1-1, with D uncertain. V dropped 0 bases and J dropped 0 bases, with 5 bases sitting between them. Germline V gene sequence: CDR1 LNHNV, CDR2 YYDKDF (reference sequence). CDR3 length equals 14 residues. This CDR3 is CATSRENVNTEAFF. The DNA of the CDR3 is TGTGCCACCAGCAGAGAGAACGTGAACACTGAAGCTTTCTTT.